One and the same sample provided the 22 T cell receptor beta chains below, sequenced in a study of CD8 T cells in ankylosing spondylitis. General study points: A TCR beta motif of under ten highly homologous variants seemed to mark ankylosing spondylitis blood.

These TCRs are of unknown antigen specificity. One entry per CDR3 protein results from TCRdb running MiXCR on the 5' RACE reads. The repertoire holds some 840,000 distinct CDR3 sequences, with about 11% as singletons. Sample: blood, either unsorted or a sorted T cell fraction (not recorded which). These receptors were obtained from a male donor with ankylosing spondylitis.

This clonotype appeared a few times. This chain joins TRBV12-3 or TRBV12-4 and TRBJ1-1; D is undetermined. The CDR3 is made up of 13 amino acids. Trimming took off 3 bases at V and 5 bases at J, with 10 bases between the two ends. CDR3 region: CASSFNQMTEAFF. The CDR3 DNA reads TGTGCCAGCAGTTTCAACCAGATGACTGAAGCTTTCTTT.

This clonotype was seen only a few times. This sequence joins TRBV4-3 and TRBJ2-5; D not resolved. There are 13 residues in the CDR3. Germline CDR1 LGHNA, CDR2 YSLEER. The V and J ends lost 0 bases and 5 bases respectively, with 7 bases between them. The CDR3 spells CASSQEMRETQYF. The CDR3 DNA is TGCGCCAGCAGCCAAGAAATGCGGGAGACCCAGTACTTC.

V usage is TRBV11-1 and J usage is TRBJ2-1; maybe TRBD1 (6 bases). Germline CDR1 reads SGHAT; CDR2 reads FQDESV (reference sequence). The V gene lost 7 bases and the J gene lost 6 bases, with 22 bases spanning the gap. The CDR3 contains 16 residues. DNA for the CDR3: TGTGCCAGCACCGCAAGAGGACTCAAGGGGGTCAATGAGCAGTTCTTC. It is translated as CASTARGLKGVNEQFF.

The sample holds many counts of this clonotype. The chain has TRBV7-9 and TRBJ1-1; 7 positions agree with TRBD1. The V gene's germline CDR1 is SEHNR and CDR2 FQNEAQ (reference sequence). CDR3 length equals 13 residues. The trim removed 3 bases at V and 6 bases at J, leaving 4 bases unmatched. In DNA form, the CDR3 reads TGTGCCAGCAGCTTGGCAGGGGGATCTGAAGCTTTCTTT. Translated, it gives CASSLAGGSEAFF.

This clonotype was picked up a small number of times. The V call is TRBV7-9, the J call TRBJ1-5; 10 nucleotides agree with TRBD1. The V segment lost 4 bases and the J segment 4 bases; nucleotides outside the gene matches: 7. The CDR3 runs to 16 residues. Germline CDR1 reads SEHNR; CDR2 reads FQNEAQ (reference sequence). CDR3 amino acids: CASSSTGTGENQPQHF. The CDR3, as DNA: TGTGCCAGCAGCTCGACCGGGACAGGGGAGAATCAGCCCCAGCATTTT.

In this sample, this clonotype turned up many times. The V call is TRBV29-1, the J call TRBJ1-1; the D is unclear. Trimming pared 5 bases from V and 0 bases from J, leaving 10 bases between. The CDR3 consists of 13 residues. Germline V CDR1 and CDR2: SQVTM, ANQGSEA. CDR3 nucleotides: TGCAGCGTTCAACCTGGGTTGAACACTGAAGCTTTCTTT. Encoded protein: CSVQPGLNTEAFF.

V gene TRBV7-2 combines with J gene TRBJ2-7, with 12 bases aligning to TRBD1. This CDR3 comprises 15 residues. CDR1 SGHTA and CDR2 FQGNSA come from the germline V gene. V lost 5 bases and J lost 3; bases outside the gene matches: 5. CDR3 sequence: CASSGDRGRFYEQYF. CDR3 coding DNA: TGTGCCAGCAGCGGGGACAGGGGGCGTTTCTACGAGCAGTACTTC. The entire variable domain, with the rest obtained from reference TRBV7-2 and TRBJ2-7, is as follows: GAGVSQSPSNKVTEKGKDVELRCDPISGHTALYWYRQSLGQGLEFLIYFQGNSAPDKSGLPSDRFSAERTGGSVSTLTIQRTQQEDSAVYLCASSGDRGRFYEQYFGPGTRLTVT.

This clonotype has more than one count but fewer than ten. The chain carries TRBV12-3 or TRBV12-4 and TRBJ2-7; 7 nucleotides align to TRBD2. The CDR3 consists of 14 residues. After removal of 2 bases from V and 3 bases from J, the junction contained 4 bases not matched to a gene. The CDR3 bases are TGTGCCAGCAGTTTATGGGGAGGGAACTACGAGCAGTACTTC. Translated, it gives CASSLWGGNYEQYF.

This clonotype was recorded a few times. The chain carries TRBV3-1 and TRBJ1-1, with 7 bases matching TRBD1. Germline values: CDR1 LGHDT, CDR2 YNNKEL (reference sequence). Trimming removed 4 bases from V and 3 bases from J; junction bases left unmatched: 5. The CDR3 sequence is 14 residues long. CDR3 loop: CASSRQGSDTEAFF. For the CDR3, the DNA is TGTGCCAGCAGCCGACAGGGATCCGACACTGAAGCTTTCTTT.

In this sample, this clonotype turned up a few times. The rearrangement uses TRBV6-1 and TRBJ1-6; D gene ambiguous. The CDR3 contains 15 residues. With 4 bases removed from V and 9 bases from J, the gap between germline ends came to 16 bases. CDR1 MNHNS and CDR2 SASEGT come from the germline V gene. The CDR3 DNA sequence: TGTGCCAGCAGTGCCTTTCGGCGGGTTGTTTCACCCCTCCACTTT. Amino acids: CASSAFRRVVSPLHF.

The chain links TRBV20-1 to TRBJ2-7; D is possibly TRBD2 (8 bases). The CDR3 loop spans 16 amino acids. V dropped 4 bases and J dropped 4 bases, with 23 bases sitting between them. Germline CDR1 reads DFQATT; CDR2 reads SNEGSKA (reference sequence). The CDR3 loop is CSAKRGGQLAGYEQYF. CDR3 DNA sequence: TGCAGTGCTAAACGGGGGGGACAGTTGGCCGGGTACGAGCAGTACTTC.

This clonotype was observed a few times. The chain uses TRBV20-1 and TRBJ2-7, with D maybe TRBD2 (5 bases). Germline V gene sequence: CDR1 DFQATT, CDR2 SNEGSKA (reference sequence). The CDR3 runs to 15 residues. Trimming left V 0 bases short and J 7 bases short, with 19 bases between. The CDR3 sequence is CSARDPTRASGEQYF. CDR3 bases: TGCAGTGCTAGAGATCCTACTAGGGCGAGTGGGGAGCAGTACTTC.

The chain is built from TRBV20-1 and TRBJ1-1, with TRBD1 as a possible D gene (5 bases). Deletions cut 1 base from V and 1 base from J, with 10 bases between. Germline V CDR1 and CDR2: DFQATT, SNEGSKA (reference sequence). CDR3 size: 14 residues. For the CDR3, the DNA is TGCAGTGCTAGAGTCATAGGGGCGAACACTGAAGCTTTCTTT. Residues: CSARVIGANTEAFF.

This clonotype was counted between two and nine times. This chain links TRBV6-5 with TRBJ1-4; TRBD1 is a possible D gene (6 bases). Germline V gene lookup returns CDR1 MNHEY and CDR2 SVGAGI. This CDR3 comprises 16 residues. V dropped 0 bases and J dropped 7 bases, with 15 bases sitting between them. As DNA, the CDR3 is TGTGCCAGCAGTTACTCGTCGACAGGCGTTAGTGAAAAACTGTTTTTT. Translation gives CASSYSSTGVSEKLFF.

This clonotype was seen a few times. The V and J genes are TRBV27 and TRBJ1-2, with TRBD1 matching over 7 bases. CDR3 size: 15 residues. Germline V gene sequence: CDR1 MNHEY, CDR2 SMNVEV (reference sequence). Trimming at V came to 5 bases and at J to 0 bases, leaving 6 bases not matched to a gene. CDR3 sequence reads: CASSESGQTNYGYTF. CDR3 DNA: TGTGCCAGCAGTGAGTCGGGACAGACTAACTATGGCTACACCTTC.

This clonotype was recorded a few times. The rearrangement links TRBV10-3 to TRBJ2-5, with 9 nucleotides matching TRBD2. CDR3 size: 15 residues. Germline CDR1 reads ENHRY; CDR2 reads SYGVKD. The V gene end was trimmed by 3 bases and the J gene end by 4 bases; junction bases not matched to a gene: 6. The CDR3 DNA follows: TGTGCCATCAGTGACTTGGGCGGGAGGGTAGAGACCCAGTACTTC. Residues: CAISDLGGRVETQYF.

The CDR3 is CATSDFGGPDTQYF. CDR3 coding DNA: TGTGCCACCAGTGATTTTGGGGGTCCAGATACGCAGTATTTT. The chain employs TRBV24-1 and TRBJ2-3; perhaps D is TRBD1 or TRBD2 (5 bases each). The CDR3 is 14 residues long. Germline V gives CDR1 KGHDR, CDR2 SFDVKD. Trimming shortened V by 1 base and J by 4 bases, and 8 bases separated the two germline ends.

The V call is TRBV4-3, the J call TRBJ1-3, with D possibly matching TRBD1 (6 bases). Looked up from germline, CDR1 is LGHNA and CDR2 is YSLEER. Trimming stripped 0 bases from V and 8 bases from J, with 8 bases between. This CDR3 has 13 residues. Here the CDR3 reads CASSQEQGYTIYF. DNA of the CDR3: TGCGCCAGCAGCCAAGAACAGGGCTACACCATATATTTT.

This clonotype was detected many times. J is TRBJ1-6 and V is TRBV12-3 or TRBV12-4; 9 bases fit TRBD1. The CDR3 is 15 residues long. Germline trimming cut 3 bases from V and 8 bases from J; bases unmatched to any gene: 5. CDR3 amino acids: CASSFNTGGDSPLHF. CDR3 coding DNA: TGTGCCAGCAGTTTCAATACAGGGGGCGATTCACCCCTCCACTTT.

The V and J genes are TRBV5-5 and TRBJ2-5; 9 bases match TRBD1. Per germline, CDR1 SGHKS and CDR2 YYEKEE (reference sequence). V shed 3 bases and J 5 bases; nucleotides not matched to a gene: 5. There are 14 residues in the CDR3. The DNA of the CDR3 is TGTGCCAGCAGCTCCCGGACAGGGGACGAGACCCAGTACTTC. Translating gives CASSSRTGDETQYF.

This clonotype came up many times. V usage is TRBV29-1 and J usage is TRBJ2-7, with D hard to call. The CDR3 length is 12 residues. Trimming stripped 4 bases from V and 0 bases from J, with 7 bases between. The germline V gene encodes CDR1 SQVTM and CDR2 ANQGSEA. CDR3 in DNA: TGCAGCGTTGTCGCCCTCTCCTACGAGCAGTACTTC. Translating it yields CSVVALSYEQYF.

This clonotype was detected many times. This chain joins TRBV10-3 and TRBJ1-1; D possibly corresponds to TRBD1 (5 bases). The germline V gene encodes CDR1 ENHRY and CDR2 SYGVKD. This CDR3 spans 14 amino acids. Trimming removed 6 bases from V and 1 base from J, with 12 bases in between. The CDR3 reads CAISSGMGNTEAFF. As DNA, the CDR3 is TGTGCCATCAGCTCAGGGATGGGGAACACTGAAGCTTTCTTT.